One and the same sample provided the 15 T cell receptor beta chains below, sequenced in a study of T cell responses to AZD1222 COVID-19 vaccine (dated by TCRdb to the early 2020s). The sample's time point label, in plain terms: baseline before first vaccination. Libraries came from the immunoSEQ multiplex PCR assay. The table comes from immuneACCESS by way of TCRdb, which keeps in-frame sequences with V and J called. Part of the clones is missing from these tables; in studies checked, under half for an unresolved V gene and the rest for unknown reasons. For this sample there are more than 95,000 clones; more than 85% appear just once. The top ten clones comprise less than 5% of the sample. The material sequenced was peripheral blood, taken on day 0 of AZD1222 vaccination. The receptors shown here come from an adult in good health.

The CDR3 is CASSTHRSANEQFF. The CDR3 nucleotides are TGTGCCAGTAGTACGCACCGAAGCGCGAATGAGCAGTTCTTC. The chain carries TRBV19 and TRBJ2-1, with no clear D. V dropped 4 bases and J dropped 7 bases, with 14 bases sitting between them. Germline V gene lookup returns CDR1 LNHDA and CDR2 SQIVND (reference sequence). The CDR3 is 14 amino acids.

This chain links TRBV6-5 with TRBJ1-1; D gene unclear. V lost 7 bases and J lost 6, with 18 bases in between. The CDR3 is 14 amino acids. Germline CDR1 MNHEY, CDR2 SVGAGI. The CDR3 bases are TGTGCCAGCAAAGTTATTCAGTCTCTCGCTGAAGCTTTCTTT. Encoded protein: CASKVIQSLAEAFF.

The V call is TRBV6-6, the J call TRBJ1-5; no clear D gene. The CDR3 spans 13 residues. V was shortened by 6 bases and J by 8 bases, with 14 bases between the two germline ends. Germline CDR1 reads MNHNY; CDR2 reads SVGAGI (reference sequence). The CDR3 DNA reads as TGTGCCAGCAGCTTACCTCCCAGGAAGCCCCAGCATTTT. Translation: CASSLPPRKPQHF.

V usage is TRBV9 and J usage is TRBJ2-2, with unresolved D. CDR1 and CDR2 from the germline V gene are SGDLS and YYNGEE. The CDR3 runs to 15 residues. V gave up 0 bases and J gave up 5 bases, with 11 bases separating them. The CDR3 sequence: CASSVGLVRTGELFF. CDR3 sequence (DNA): TGTGCCAGCAGCGTAGGGCTAGTACGTACCGGGGAGCTGTTTTTT.

The chain links TRBV11-2 to TRBJ1-1, with TRBD1 matching 9 bases. The junction had 18 bases not matched to a gene; V was cut back by 3 bases and J by 7 bases. This CDR3 spans 18 amino acids. Germline CDR1 reads SGHAT; CDR2 reads FQNNGV. The CDR3 protein is CASSFPHSATGQGIEAFF. As DNA, the CDR3 is TGTGCCAGCAGCTTTCCTCACTCCGCGACGGGACAGGGAATTGAAGCTTTCTTT.

V and J are TRBV24-1 and TRBJ2-6; 9 bases match TRBD1. CDR3 length: 17 amino acids. The germline V gene encodes CDR1 KGHDR and CDR2 SFDVKD. Unmatched junction bases numbered 6, after V lost 7 bases and J lost 0 bases. CDR3 DNA sequence: TGTGCCACCAGCCCCGGGACAGGGTACTCTGGGGCCAACGTCCTGACTTTC. It translates to CATSPGTGYSGANVLTF.

The chain combines TRBV14 with TRBJ2-1; TRBD2 aligns across 10 bases. Looked up from germline, CDR1 is SGHDN and CDR2 is FVKESK. The CDR3 sequence is 24 residues long. The trim removed 1 base at V and 0 bases at J, leaving 24 bases unmatched. The chain's CDR3 is CASSQGPSSLAGAIGLGSYNEQFF. The CDR3 DNA is TGTGCCAGCAGCCAAGGCCCTTCCTCTCTAGCGGGAGCCATAGGTCTAGGCTCCTACAATGAGCAGTTCTTC.

The sample holds a few counts of this clone. The V gene is TRBV23-1, the J gene TRBJ2-7; TRBD1 or TRBD2 may be the D gene (5 bases each). TRBV23-1 is marked as an open reading frame, function uncertain. The CDR3 is made up of 15 amino acids. Trimming removed 6 bases from V and 2 bases from J, with 17 bases in between. The CDR3 DNA reads as TGCGCCAGCAGACGTGCCGGGACGAACCCCTACGAGCAGTACTTC. As protein: CASRRAGTNPYEQYF.

The chain recombines TRBV30 with TRBJ1-4; no definite D call. Germline V lookup: CDR1 GTSNPN, CDR2 SVGIG (reference sequence). This CDR3 has 12 residues. V was shortened by 0 bases and J by 7 bases, with 6 bases between the two germline ends. The CDR3 region is CAWSVGGEKLFF. The CDR3 DNA reads TGTGCCTGGAGTGTAGGTGGTGAAAAACTGTTTTTT.

This chain uses TRBV5-4 with TRBJ1-2, with 11 bases matching TRBD1. Trimming at V came to 6 bases and at J to 8 bases, leaving 12 bases not matched to a gene. Germline assignment: CDR1 SGHNT and CDR2 YYREEE (reference sequence). The CDR3 is 15 residues long. Here the CDR3 reads CASTNTRTGGRGYTF. In DNA, the CDR3 is TGTGCCAGCACCAATACACGGACAGGGGGCAGAGGCTACACCTTC.

This clone was observed a few times. This chain joins TRBV10-3 and TRBJ2-3, with 7 bases fitting TRBD2. The trim removed 5 bases at V and 4 bases at J, leaving 6 bases unmatched. Per the germline V gene, CDR1 is ENHRY and CDR2 is SYGVKD. CDR3 length: 14 residues. The CDR3 loop reads CAISRREMPDTQYF. The DNA of the CDR3 is TGTGCCATCAGTAGGCGGGAGATGCCAGATACGCAGTATTTT.

The chain employs TRBV7-9 and TRBJ2-7; D ambiguous. Germline V lookup: CDR1 SEHNR, CDR2 FQNEAQ (reference sequence). Trimming took off 6 bases at V and 2 bases at J, with 14 bases between the two ends. CDR3 length: 14 residues. The CDR3, as DNA: TGTGCCAGCAGTTACGACACGTACACCTACGAGCAGTACTTC. Amino acids: CASSYDTYTYEQYF.

The CDR3 spells CASRPQGFNYGYTF. The CDR3 coding sequence is TGTGCCAGCAGACCACAGGGATTTAACTATGGCTACACCTTC. This chain connects TRBV6-5 to TRBJ1-2; perhaps TRBD1 as D (6 bases). This CDR3 spans 14 amino acids. V shed 6 bases and J shed 1 base, with 12 bases lying between them. Germline loops: CDR1 MNHEY, CDR2 SVGAGI.

The chain couples TRBV27 to TRBJ2-3; D not resolved. The germline V and J ends were trimmed by 5 bases and 3 bases, with 12 bases remaining between them. CDR1 is MNHEY and CDR2 is SMNVEV in the germline V gene (reference sequence). The CDR3 length is 14 residues. The CDR3 region is CASSPADGTDTQYF. The CDR3 bases are TGTGCCAGCAGTCCCGCCGACGGGACAGATACGCAGTATTTT.

This clone was observed once. The chain is built from TRBV20-1 and TRBJ2-3; 11 nucleotides align to TRBD2. CDR3 size: 15 residues. Germline V lookup: CDR1 DFQATT, CDR2 SNEGSKA (reference sequence). V lost 3 bases, J lost 5 bases, and 7 bases stayed unmatched. CDR3 residues: CSASLLAGVEDTQYF. CDR3 DNA: TGCAGTGCTAGTTTACTAGCGGGAGTTGAAGATACGCAGTATTTT.